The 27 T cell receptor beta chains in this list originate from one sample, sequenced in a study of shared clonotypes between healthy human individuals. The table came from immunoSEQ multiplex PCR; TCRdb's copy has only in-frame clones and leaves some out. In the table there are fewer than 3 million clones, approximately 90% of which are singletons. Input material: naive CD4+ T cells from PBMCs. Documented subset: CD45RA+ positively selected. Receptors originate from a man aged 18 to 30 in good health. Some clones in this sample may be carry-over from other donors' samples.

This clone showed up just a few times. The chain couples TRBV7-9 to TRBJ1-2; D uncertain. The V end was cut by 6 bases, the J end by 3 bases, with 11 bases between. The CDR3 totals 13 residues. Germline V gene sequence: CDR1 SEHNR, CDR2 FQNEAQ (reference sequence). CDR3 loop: CASRPPTDYGYTF. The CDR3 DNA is TGTGCCAGCAGACCCCCCACGGACTATGGCTACACCTTC.

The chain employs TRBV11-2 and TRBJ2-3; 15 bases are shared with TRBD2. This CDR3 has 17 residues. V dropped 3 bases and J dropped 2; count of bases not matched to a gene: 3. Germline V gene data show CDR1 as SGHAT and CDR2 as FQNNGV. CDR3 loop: CASSLGTSGGITDTQYF. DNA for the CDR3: TGTGCCAGCAGCTTGGGGACTAGCGGGGGGATCACAGATACGCAGTATTTT.

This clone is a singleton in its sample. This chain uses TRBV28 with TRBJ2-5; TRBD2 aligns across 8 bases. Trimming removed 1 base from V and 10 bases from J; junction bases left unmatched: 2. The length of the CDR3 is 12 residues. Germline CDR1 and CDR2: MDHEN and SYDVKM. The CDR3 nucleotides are TGTGCCAGCAGTTTATTACGGGAGGGCCAGTACTTC. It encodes CASSLLREGQYF.

The CDR3 DNA reads as TGCGCCAGCAGCCGCGGGACAGGGAAGTCCTACGAGCAGTACTTC. It specifies CASSRGTGKSYEQYF. The rearrangement links TRBV5-1 to TRBJ2-7; 9 bases line up with TRBD1. The germline V gene has CDR1 SGHRS and CDR2 YFSETQ. The CDR3 covers 15 residues. J was trimmed by 1 base and V by 4 bases; bases with no gene match: 6. Together with reference TRBV5-1 and TRBJ2-7, the CDR3 gives the full variable domain: KAGVTQTPRYLIKTRGQQVTLSCSPISGHRSVSWYQQTPGQGLQFLFEYFSETQRNKGNFPGRFSGRQFSNSRSEMNVSTLELGDSALYLCASSRGTGKSYEQYFGPGTRLTVT.

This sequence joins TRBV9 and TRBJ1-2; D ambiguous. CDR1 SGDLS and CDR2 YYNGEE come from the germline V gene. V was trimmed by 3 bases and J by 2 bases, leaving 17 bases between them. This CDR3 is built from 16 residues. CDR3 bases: TGTGCCAGCAGCGAGGCCCTGGAGGGAGAGAACTATGGCTACACCTTC. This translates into CASSEALEGENYGYTF.

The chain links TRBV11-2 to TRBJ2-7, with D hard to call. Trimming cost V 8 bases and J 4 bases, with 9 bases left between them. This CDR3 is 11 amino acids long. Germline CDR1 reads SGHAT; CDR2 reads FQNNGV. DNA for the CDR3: TGTGCCAGCGCTGCCCAATACGAGCAGTACTTC. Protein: CASAAQYEQYF.

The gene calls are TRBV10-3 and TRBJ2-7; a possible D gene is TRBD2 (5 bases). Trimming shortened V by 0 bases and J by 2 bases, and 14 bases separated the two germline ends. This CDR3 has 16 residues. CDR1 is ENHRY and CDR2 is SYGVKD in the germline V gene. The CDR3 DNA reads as TGTGCCATCAGTGAGTCTCGGCGGGCCGGGGCCTACGAGCAGTACTTC. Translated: CAISESRRAGAYEQYF.

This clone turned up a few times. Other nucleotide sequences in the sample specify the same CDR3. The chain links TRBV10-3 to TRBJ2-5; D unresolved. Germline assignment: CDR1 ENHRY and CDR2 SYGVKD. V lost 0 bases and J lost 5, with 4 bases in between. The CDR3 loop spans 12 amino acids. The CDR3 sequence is CAISESTETQYF. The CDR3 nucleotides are TGTGCCATCAGTGAGTCGACGGAGACCCAGTACTTC.

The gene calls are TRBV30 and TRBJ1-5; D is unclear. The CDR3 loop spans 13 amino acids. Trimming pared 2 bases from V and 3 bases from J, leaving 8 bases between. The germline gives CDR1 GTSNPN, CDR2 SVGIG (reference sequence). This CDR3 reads CAWSFRDNQPQHF. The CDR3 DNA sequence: TGTGCCTGGAGTTTCCGGGACAATCAGCCCCAGCATTTT.

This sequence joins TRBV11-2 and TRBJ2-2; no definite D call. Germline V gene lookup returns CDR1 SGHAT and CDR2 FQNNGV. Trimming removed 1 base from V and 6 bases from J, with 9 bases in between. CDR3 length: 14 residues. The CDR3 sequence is CASSLVIEAGELFF. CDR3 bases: TGTGCCAGCAGCTTAGTGATCGAAGCCGGGGAGCTGTTTTTT.

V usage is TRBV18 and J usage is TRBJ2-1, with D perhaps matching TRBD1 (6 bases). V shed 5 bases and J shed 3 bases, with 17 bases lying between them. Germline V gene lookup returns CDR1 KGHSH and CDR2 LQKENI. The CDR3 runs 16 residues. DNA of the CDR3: TGTGCCAGCTCAAAAAACCAGGGGATCAGCTACAATGAGCAGTTCTTC. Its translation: CASSKNQGISYNEQFF.

Here the CDR3 DNA reads TGTGCCAGTTTTTTGGACAGGGGCGGCAATCAGCCCCAGCATTTT. Translated: CASFLDRGGNQPQHF. The V call is TRBV6-1, the J call TRBJ1-5; 9 nucleotides match TRBD1. Germline CDR1 and CDR2: MNHNS and SASEGT. Trimming removed 9 bases from V and 2 bases from J; junction bases left unmatched: 8. This CDR3 has 15 residues.

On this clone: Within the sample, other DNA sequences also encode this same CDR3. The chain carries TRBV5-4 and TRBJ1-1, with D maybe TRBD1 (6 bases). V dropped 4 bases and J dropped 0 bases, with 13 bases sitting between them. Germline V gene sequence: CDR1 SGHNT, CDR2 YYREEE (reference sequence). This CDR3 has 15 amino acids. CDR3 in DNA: TGTGCCAGCAGCCTCGCAGGGGCCTTGAACACTGAAGCTTTCTTT. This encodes CASSLAGALNTEAFF.

The CDR3 spells CASRKGEIAGGLGETQYF. The CDR3 DNA follows: TGCGCCAGCAGGAAGGGGGAGATAGCGGGAGGGCTTGGGGAGACCCAGTACTTC. The chain employs TRBV10-1 and TRBJ2-5, with 11 nucleotides matching TRBD2. This CDR3 has 18 amino acids. CDR1 is WNHNN, CDR2 SYGVQD, per germline (reference sequence). J gave up 5 bases and V 6 bases, and 17 bases lay outside the gene matches.

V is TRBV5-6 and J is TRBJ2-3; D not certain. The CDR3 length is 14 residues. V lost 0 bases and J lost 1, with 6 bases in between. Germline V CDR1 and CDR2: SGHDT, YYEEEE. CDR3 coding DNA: TGTGCCAGCAGCTTGGTTGAAGGCACAGATACGCAGTATTTT. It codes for CASSLVEGTDTQYF.

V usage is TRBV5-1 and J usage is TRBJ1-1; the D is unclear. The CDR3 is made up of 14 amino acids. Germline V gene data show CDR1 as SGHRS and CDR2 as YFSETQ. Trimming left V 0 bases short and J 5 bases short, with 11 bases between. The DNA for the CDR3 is TGCGCCAGCAGCTTGGAACGTCTGTGGACTGAAGCTTTCTTT. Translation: CASSLERLWTEAFF.

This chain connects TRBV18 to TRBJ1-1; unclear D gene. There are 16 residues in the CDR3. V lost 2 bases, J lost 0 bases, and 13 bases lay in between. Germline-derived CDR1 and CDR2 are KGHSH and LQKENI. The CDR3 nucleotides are TGTGCCAGCTCACCAGGTCTCCCAGACCTGAACACTGAAGCTTTCTTT. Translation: CASSPGLPDLNTEAFF.

The CDR3 DNA reads as TGTGCCAGCTCACCATATAGCCTGGGGGCAGATACGCAGTATTTT. Protein product: CASSPYSLGADTQYF. The chain joins TRBV18 to TRBJ2-3, with D perhaps given as TRBD1 or TRBD2 (5 bases each). Trimming cost V 2 bases and J 4 bases, with 13 bases left between them. Germline-derived CDR1 and CDR2 are KGHSH and LQKENI. There are 15 residues in the CDR3.

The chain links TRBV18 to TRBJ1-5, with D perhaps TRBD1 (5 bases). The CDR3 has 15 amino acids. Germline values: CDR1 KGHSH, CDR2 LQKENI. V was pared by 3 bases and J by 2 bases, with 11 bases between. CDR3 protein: CASSPQGLGNQPQHF. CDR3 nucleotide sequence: TGTGCCAGCTCACCCCAGGGTTTGGGCAATCAGCCCCAGCATTTT.

CDR3 nucleotide sequence: TGTGCCAGCAGTGAAGCCGCTAGCGGGGGGAGCACAGATACGCAGTATTTT. Translating it yields CASSEAASGGSTDTQYF. The chain links TRBV6-1 to TRBJ2-3; 11 positions match TRBD2. The CDR3 consists of 17 residues. J lost 0 bases, V lost 0 bases, and 2 bases had no gene match. The V gene's germline CDR1 is MNHNS and CDR2 SASEGT.

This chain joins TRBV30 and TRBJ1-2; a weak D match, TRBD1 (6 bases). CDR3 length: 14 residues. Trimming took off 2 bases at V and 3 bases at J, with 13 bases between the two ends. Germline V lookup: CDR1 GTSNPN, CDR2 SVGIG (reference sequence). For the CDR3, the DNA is TGTGCCTGGAGTCGGACGGGGGCGGACTATGGCTACACCTTC. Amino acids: CAWSRTGADYGYTF.

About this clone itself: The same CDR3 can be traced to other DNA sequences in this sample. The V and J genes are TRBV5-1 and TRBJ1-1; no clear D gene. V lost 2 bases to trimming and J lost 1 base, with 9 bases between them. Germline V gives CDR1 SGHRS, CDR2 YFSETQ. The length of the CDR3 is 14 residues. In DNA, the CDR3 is TGCGCCAGCAGCTTAGATCCTCGGAACACTGAAGCTTTCTTT. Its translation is CASSLDPRNTEAFF.

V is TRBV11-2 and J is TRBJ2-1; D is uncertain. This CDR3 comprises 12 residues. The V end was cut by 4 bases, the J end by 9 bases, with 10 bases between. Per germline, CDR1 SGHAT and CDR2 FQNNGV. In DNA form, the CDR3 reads TGTGCCAGCAGCTCCCCGCATAGTGAGCAGTTCTTC. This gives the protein CASSSPHSEQFF.

CDR3 in amino acids: CASSQATSGMFGGYNEQFF. The CDR3 bases are TGCGCCAGCAGCCAAGCGACTAGCGGGATGTTTGGGGGCTACAATGAGCAGTTCTTC. The genes are TRBV4-3 and TRBJ2-1; TRBD2 agrees at 11 bases. V shed 1 base, J shed 3 bases, and the junction held 11 bases outside the gene matches. Germline lookup yields CDR1 LGHNA and CDR2 YSLEER. The CDR3 totals 19 residues.

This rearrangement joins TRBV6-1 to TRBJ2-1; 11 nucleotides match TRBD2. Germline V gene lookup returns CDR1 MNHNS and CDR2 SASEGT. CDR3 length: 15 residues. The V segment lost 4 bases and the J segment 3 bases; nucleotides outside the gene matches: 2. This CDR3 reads CASSGGTSGYNEQFF. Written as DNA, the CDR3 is TGTGCCAGCAGTGGAGGGACTAGCGGCTACAATGAGCAGTTCTTC.

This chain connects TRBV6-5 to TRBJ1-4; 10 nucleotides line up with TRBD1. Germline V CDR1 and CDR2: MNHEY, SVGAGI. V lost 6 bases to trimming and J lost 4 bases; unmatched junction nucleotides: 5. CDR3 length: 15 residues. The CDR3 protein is CASREWTGGNEKLFF. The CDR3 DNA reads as TGTGCCAGCAGAGAATGGACAGGGGGTAATGAAAAACTGTTTTTT.

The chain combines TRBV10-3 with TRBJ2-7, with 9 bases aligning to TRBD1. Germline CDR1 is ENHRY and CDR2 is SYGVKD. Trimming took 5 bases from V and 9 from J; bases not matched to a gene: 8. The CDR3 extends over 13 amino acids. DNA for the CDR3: TGTGCCATCAGTACAGGGACAGGGCTTGGGCAGTACTTC. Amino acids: CAISTGTGLGQYF.